Shown below are 15 T cell receptor beta chains from a single sample sequenced in a study of identical twins. TCRdb reprocessed the 5' RACE reads with MiXCR, giving one entry per CDR3 protein. The sample holds around 490,000 distinct CDR3 sequences, roughly 15% seen once. These records were also assigned to another study, of yellow fever vaccine responses in identical twins.

Sample: CD4+ T cells sorted from blood. These receptors came from a woman younger than 35 in good health.

CDR3 loop: CASSQELAGEETQYF. The CDR3 nucleotides are TGTGCCAGCAGCCAAGAGTTAGCGGGAGAAGAGACCCAGTACTTC. The chain links TRBV3-1 to TRBJ2-5; 9 bases map to TRBD2. The CDR3 length is 15 residues. V trimming: 0 bases; J trimming: 3 bases; junction bases outside the gene matches: 2. Germline values: CDR1 LGHDT, CDR2 YNNKEL (reference sequence).

The chain couples TRBV20-1 to TRBJ2-3, with D uncertain. The CDR3 runs 14 residues. Trimming stripped 6 bases from V and 0 bases from J, with 13 bases between. The V gene's germline CDR1 is DFQATT and CDR2 SNEGSKA (reference sequence). The CDR3 nucleotides read TGCAGTGCACAGACCCATCCCAGCACAGATACGCAGTATTTT. Translation: CSAQTHPSTDTQYF.

The table lists this clonotype with many counts. The gene calls are TRBV29-1 and TRBJ2-2; 7 nucleotides agree with TRBD1. The CDR3 is 16 amino acids. The germline CDR1 and CDR2 sequences are SQVTM and ANQGSEA. The J segment lost 1 base and the V segment lost 4 bases, leaving 9 bases of the junction unmatched. In DNA, the CDR3 is TGCAGCGTTGGGGGGCCACAGGGGTGGAACACCGGGGAGCTGTTTTTT. Translation gives CSVGGPQGWNTGELFF.

This clonotype occurred a few times. The genes are TRBV10-2 and TRBJ2-7; D possibly corresponds to TRBD1 (5 bases). From germline, CDR1 is WSHSY and CDR2 SAAADI. The CDR3 is made up of 15 amino acids. V shed 6 bases and J shed 0 bases, with 15 bases lying between them. CDR3 nucleotides: TGCGCCAGCAGAAGCGACAGACCCAGCTCCTACGAGCAGTACTTC. Translating gives CASRSDRPSSYEQYF.

This rearrangement joins TRBV5-1 to TRBJ1-5; 9 nucleotides align to TRBD1. The CDR3 is 15 residues long. In germline, CDR1 is SGHRS, CDR2 YFSETQ. V shed 4 bases, J shed 7 bases, and the junction held 9 bases outside the gene matches. The CDR3: CASSPTDRGEQPQHF. The CDR3 bases are TGCGCCAGCAGCCCCACGGACAGGGGAGAGCAGCCCCAGCATTTT.

The table lists this clonotype with many counts. As DNA, the CDR3 is TGTGCCAGCAGCCAAGATGTCGGGTCAAGGTCACCCCTCCACTTT. Its translation: CASSQDVGSRSPLHF. The chain combines TRBV3-1 with TRBJ1-6, with D unclear. V dropped 0 bases and J dropped 10 bases, with 13 bases sitting between them. CDR3 length: 15 amino acids. Germline V lookup: CDR1 LGHDT, CDR2 YNNKEL (reference sequence).

The sample holds a few counts of this clonotype. V usage is TRBV7-9 and J usage is TRBJ1-3, with D unclear. V was shortened by 2 bases and J by 16 bases, with 15 bases between the two germline ends. The germline V gene encodes CDR1 SEHNR and CDR2 FQNEAQ (reference sequence). The CDR3 spans 12 residues. The CDR3 is CASSLMKGPTYF. In DNA, the CDR3 is TGTGCCAGCAGCTTAATGAAAGGACCAACCTATTTT.

This clonotype was counted only a few times. CDR3 DNA: TGTGCCAGCAAGGGAGGAACGGACGGGGGCTACGAGCAGTACTTC. Translation gives CASKGGTDGGYEQYF. The V and J genes are TRBV28 and TRBJ2-7, with D tentatively TRBD2 (6 bases). Trimming cost V 7 bases and J 3 bases, with 19 bases left between them. The CDR3 totals 15 residues. The V gene's germline CDR1 is MDHEN and CDR2 SYDVKM.

The genes are TRBV3-1 and TRBJ2-5; D is unclear. This CDR3 comprises 13 residues. Trimming took 0 bases from V and 8 from J, leaving 10 bases between them. Germline-derived CDR1 and CDR2 are LGHDT and YNNKEL (reference sequence). CDR3 sequence: CASSQDSGVTQYF. For the CDR3, the DNA is TGTGCCAGCAGCCAAGATTCTGGGGTTACCCAGTACTTC.

This clonotype has only a few counts. J is TRBJ1-4 and V is TRBV5-6; D gene unclear. This CDR3 comprises 16 residues. CDR1 is SGHDT and CDR2 is YYEEEE in the germline V gene. V lost 1 base to trimming and J lost 0 bases, with 10 bases between them. As DNA, the CDR3 is TGTGCCAGCAGCTTGCCCCGAGGCCCAACTAATGAAAAACTGTTTTTT. The encoded protein is CASSLPRGPTNEKLFF.

The V and J genes are TRBV7-9 and TRBJ2-1; D unresolved. From germline, CDR1 is SEHNR and CDR2 FQNEAQ (reference sequence). The CDR3 length is 12 residues. V lost 5 bases and J lost 8, with 10 bases in between. The CDR3 bases are TGTGCCAGCAGCGCGAGGATCCATGAGCAGTTCTTC. The encoded protein is CASSARIHEQFF. The full variable domain, with the rest looked up from reference TRBV7-9 and TRBJ2-1, is DTGVSQNPRHKITKRGQNVTFRCDPISEHNRLYWYRQTLGQGPEFLTYFQNEAQLEKSRLLSDRFSAERPKGSFSTLEIQRTEQGDSAMYLCASSARIHEQFFGPGTRLTVL.

The V call is TRBV5-1, the J call TRBJ2-3; a possible D gene is TRBD2 (6 bases). CDR1 is SGHRS and CDR2 is YFSETQ in the germline V gene. CDR3 length: 13 amino acids. V was shortened by 6 bases and J by 2 bases, with 10 bases between the two germline ends. CDR3 protein: CASTRGNTDTQYF. As DNA, the CDR3 is TGCGCCAGCACCCGGGGGAACACAGATACGCAGTATTTT.

The genes are TRBV7-8 and TRBJ1-2, with 9 bases identical to TRBD1. V shed 4 bases and J 6 bases; nucleotides not matched to a gene: 9. The CDR3 contains 15 residues. Germline V gene sequence: CDR1 SGHVS, CDR2 FQNEAQ. The CDR3 bases are TGTGCCAGCAGCTCACAGGGGGCTTCCACTGATGGCTACACCTTC. The encoded protein is CASSSQGASTDGYTF.

The CDR3: CASSPDKGLMGEQYF. CDR3 DNA sequence: TGTGCCAGCAGCCCAGATAAAGGTCTGATGGGCGAGCAGTACTTC. This chain uses TRBV11-2 with TRBJ2-7; D unclear. The V end lost 5 bases, the J end lost 6 bases, and 20 bases lay between the germline ends. The CDR3 totals 15 residues. CDR1 and CDR2 (germline): SGHAT, FQNNGV.

The V call is TRBV5-1, the J call TRBJ2-1; no reliable D call. The CDR3 extends over 11 amino acids. Trimming removed 2 bases at V and 10 bases at J, with 7 bases between. CDR1 is SGHRS and CDR2 is YFSETQ in the germline V gene. This CDR3 is CASSFHSEQFF. DNA for the CDR3: TGCGCCAGCAGCTTTCATTCGGAGCAGTTCTTC.